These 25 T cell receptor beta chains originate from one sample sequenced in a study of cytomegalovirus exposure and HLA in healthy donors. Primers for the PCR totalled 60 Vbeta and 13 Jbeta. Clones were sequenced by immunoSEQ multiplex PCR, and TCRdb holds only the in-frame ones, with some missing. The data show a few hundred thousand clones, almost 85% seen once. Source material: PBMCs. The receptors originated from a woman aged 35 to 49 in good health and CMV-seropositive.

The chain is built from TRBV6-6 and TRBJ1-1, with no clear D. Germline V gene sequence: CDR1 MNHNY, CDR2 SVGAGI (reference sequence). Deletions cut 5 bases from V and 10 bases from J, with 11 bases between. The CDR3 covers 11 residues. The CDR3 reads CASSPEGRAFF. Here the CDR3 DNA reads TGTGCCAGCAGTCCAGAGGGAAGAGCTTTCTTT.

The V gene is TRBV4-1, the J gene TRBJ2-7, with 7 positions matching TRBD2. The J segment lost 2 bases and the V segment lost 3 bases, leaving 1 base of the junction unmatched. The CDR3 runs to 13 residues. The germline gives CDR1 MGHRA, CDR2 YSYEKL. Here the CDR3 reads CASSQGRAYEQYF. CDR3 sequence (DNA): TGCGCCAGCAGCCAGGGGAGGGCCTACGAGCAGTACTTC.

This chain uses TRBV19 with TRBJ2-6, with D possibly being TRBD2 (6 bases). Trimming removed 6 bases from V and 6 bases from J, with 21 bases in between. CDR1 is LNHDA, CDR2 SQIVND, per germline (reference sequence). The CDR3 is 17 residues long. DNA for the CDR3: TGTGCCAGTAGCCCAGCGCGGGACCGTTTTGAGGCCAACGTCCTGACTTTC. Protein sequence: CASSPARDRFEANVLTF. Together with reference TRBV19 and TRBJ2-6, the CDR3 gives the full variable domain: DGGITQSPKYLFRKEGQNVTLSCEQNLNHDAMYWYRQDPGQGLRLIYYSQIVNDFQKGDIAEGYSVSREKKESFPLTVTSAQKNPTAFYLCASSPARDRFEANVLTFGAGSRLTVL.

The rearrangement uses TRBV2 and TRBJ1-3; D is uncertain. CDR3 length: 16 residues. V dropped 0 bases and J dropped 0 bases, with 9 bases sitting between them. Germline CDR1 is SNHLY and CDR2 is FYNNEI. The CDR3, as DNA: TGTGCCAGCAGTGAAGCGCGTGGGAGCTCTGGAAACACCATATATTTT. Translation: CASSEARGSSGNTIYF.

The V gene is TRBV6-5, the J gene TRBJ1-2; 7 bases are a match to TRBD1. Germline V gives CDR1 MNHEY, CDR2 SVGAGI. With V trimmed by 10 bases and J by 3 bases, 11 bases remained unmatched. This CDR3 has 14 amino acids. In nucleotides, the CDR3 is TGTGCCACCAGGGGGGTGGGGAGGGACTATGGCTACACCTTC. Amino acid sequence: CATRGVGRDYGYTF.

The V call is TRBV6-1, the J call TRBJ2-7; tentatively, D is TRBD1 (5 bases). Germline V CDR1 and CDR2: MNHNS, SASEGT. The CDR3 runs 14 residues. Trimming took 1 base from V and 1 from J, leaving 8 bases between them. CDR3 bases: TGTGCCAGCAGTGAAGAGGCAGGGTCCTACGAGCAGTACTTC. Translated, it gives CASSEEAGSYEQYF.

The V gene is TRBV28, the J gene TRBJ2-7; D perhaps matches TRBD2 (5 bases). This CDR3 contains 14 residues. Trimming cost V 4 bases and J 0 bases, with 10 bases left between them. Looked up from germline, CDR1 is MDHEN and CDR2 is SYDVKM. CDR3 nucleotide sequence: TGTGCCAGCAGTTCCGGAGGTAGCTCCTACGAGCAGTACTTC. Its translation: CASSSGGSSYEQYF. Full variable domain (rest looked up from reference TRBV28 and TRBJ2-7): DVKVTQSSRYLVKRTGEKVFLECVQDMDHENMFWYRQDPGLGLRLIYFSYDVKMKEKGDIPEGYSVSREKKERFSLILESASTNQTSMYLCASSSGGSSYEQYFGPGTRLTVT.

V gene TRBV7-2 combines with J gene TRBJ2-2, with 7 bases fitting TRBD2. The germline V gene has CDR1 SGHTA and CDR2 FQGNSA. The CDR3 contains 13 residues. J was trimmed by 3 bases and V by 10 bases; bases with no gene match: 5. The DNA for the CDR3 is TGTGCCAAGGGCGGGAGCGACACCGGGGAGCTGTTTTTT. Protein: CAKGGSDTGELFF. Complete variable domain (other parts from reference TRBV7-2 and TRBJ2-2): GAGVSQSPSNKVTEKGKDVELRCDPISGHTALYWYRQSLGQGLEFLIYFQGNSAPDKSGLPSDRFSAERTGGSVSTLTIQRTQQEDSAVYLCAKGGSDTGELFFGEGSRLTVL.

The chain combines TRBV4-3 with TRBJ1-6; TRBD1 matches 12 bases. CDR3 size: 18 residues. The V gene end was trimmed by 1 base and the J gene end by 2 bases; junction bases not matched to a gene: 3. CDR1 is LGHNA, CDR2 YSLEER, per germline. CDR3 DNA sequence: TGCGCCAGCAGCCAAGCCTGGGACAGGGGGCCCTATAATTCACCCCTCCACTTT. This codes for CASSQAWDRGPYNSPLHF.

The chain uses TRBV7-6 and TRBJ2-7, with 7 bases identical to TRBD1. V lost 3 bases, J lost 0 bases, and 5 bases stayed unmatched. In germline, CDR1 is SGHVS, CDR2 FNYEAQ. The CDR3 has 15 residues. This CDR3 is CASSFTQGVSYEQYF. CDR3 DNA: TGTGCCAGCAGCTTCACGCAGGGGGTCTCCTACGAGCAGTACTTC.

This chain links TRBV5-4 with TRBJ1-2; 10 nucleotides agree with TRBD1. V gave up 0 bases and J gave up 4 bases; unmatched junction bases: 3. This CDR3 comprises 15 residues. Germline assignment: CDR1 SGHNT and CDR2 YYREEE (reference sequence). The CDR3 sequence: CASSLGTGGVYGYTF. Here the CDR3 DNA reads TGTGCCAGCAGCTTGGGGACAGGGGGTGTCTATGGCTACACCTTC.

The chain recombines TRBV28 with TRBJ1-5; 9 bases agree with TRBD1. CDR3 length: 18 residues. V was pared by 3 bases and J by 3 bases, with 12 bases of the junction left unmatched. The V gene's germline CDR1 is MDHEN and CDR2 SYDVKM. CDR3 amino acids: CASSLGGWGQGYNQPQHF. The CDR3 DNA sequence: TGTGCCAGCAGTTTGGGGGGTTGGGGACAGGGATACAATCAGCCCCAGCATTTT.

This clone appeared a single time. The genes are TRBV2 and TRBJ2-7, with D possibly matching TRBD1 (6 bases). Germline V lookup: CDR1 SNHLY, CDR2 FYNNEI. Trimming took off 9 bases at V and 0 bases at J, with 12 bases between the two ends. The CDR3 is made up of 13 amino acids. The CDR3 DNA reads TGTGCCAGGGGGACACCGTCCTCCTACGAGCAGTACTTC. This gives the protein CARGTPSSYEQYF.

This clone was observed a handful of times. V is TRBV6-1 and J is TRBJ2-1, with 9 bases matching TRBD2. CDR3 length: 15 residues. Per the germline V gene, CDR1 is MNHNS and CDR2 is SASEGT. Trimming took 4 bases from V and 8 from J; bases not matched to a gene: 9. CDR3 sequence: CASSGGEREADEQFF. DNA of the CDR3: TGTGCCAGCAGTGGGGGGGAGCGGGAGGCTGATGAGCAGTTCTTC.

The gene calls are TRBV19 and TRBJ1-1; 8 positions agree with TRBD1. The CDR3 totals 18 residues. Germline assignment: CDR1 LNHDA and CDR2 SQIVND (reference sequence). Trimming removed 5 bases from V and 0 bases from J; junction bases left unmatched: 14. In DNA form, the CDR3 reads TGTGCCAGTAGTTCTAAGGGACAGGCCTTTTACATGAACACTGAAGCTTTCTTT. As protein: CASSSKGQAFYMNTEAFF. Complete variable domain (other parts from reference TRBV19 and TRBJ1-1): DGGITQSPKYLFRKEGQNVTLSCEQNLNHDAMYWYRQDPGQGLRLIYYSQIVNDFQKGDIAEGYSVSREKKESFPLTVTSAQKNPTAFYLCASSSKGQAFYMNTEAFFGQGTRLTVV.

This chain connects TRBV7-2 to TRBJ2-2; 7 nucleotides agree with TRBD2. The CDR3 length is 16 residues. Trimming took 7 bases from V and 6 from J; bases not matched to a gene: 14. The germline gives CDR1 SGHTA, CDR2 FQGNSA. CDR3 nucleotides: TGTGCCAGCACCTGGTTGGCGGGAGCGGGACCCGGGGAGCTGTTTTTT. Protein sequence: CASTWLAGAGPGELFF.

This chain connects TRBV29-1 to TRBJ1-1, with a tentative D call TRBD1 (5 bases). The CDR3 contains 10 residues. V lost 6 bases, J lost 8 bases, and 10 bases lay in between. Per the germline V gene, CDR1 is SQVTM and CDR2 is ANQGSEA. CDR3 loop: CSVAQVEAFF. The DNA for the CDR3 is TGCAGCGTCGCACAGGTGGAAGCTTTCTTT.

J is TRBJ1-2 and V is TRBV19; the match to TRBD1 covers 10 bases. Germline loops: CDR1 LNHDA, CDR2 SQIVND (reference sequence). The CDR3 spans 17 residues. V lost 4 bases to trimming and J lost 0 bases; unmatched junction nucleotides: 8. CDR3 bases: TGTGCCAGTAGTAACAGGGACAGGGGTGCAGCTAACTATGGCTACACCTTC. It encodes CASSNRDRGAANYGYTF. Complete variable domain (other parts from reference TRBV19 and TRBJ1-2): DGGITQSPKYLFRKEGQNVTLSCEQNLNHDAMYWYRQDPGQGLRLIYYSQIVNDFQKGDIAEGYSVSREKKESFPLTVTSAQKNPTAFYLCASSNRDRGAANYGYTFGSGTRLTVV.

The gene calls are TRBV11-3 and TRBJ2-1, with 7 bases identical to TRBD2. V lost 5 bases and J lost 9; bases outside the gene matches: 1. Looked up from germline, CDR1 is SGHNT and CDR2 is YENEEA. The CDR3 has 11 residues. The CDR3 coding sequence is TGTGCCAGCAGCCCGGGGGGTGAGCAGTTCTTC. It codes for CASSPGGEQFF.

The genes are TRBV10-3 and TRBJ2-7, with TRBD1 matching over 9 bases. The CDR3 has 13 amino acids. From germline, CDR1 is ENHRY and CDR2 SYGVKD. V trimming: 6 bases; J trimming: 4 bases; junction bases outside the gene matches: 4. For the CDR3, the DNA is TGTGCCATCAGGCCGGGACAGGGTTACGAGCAGTACTTC. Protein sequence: CAIRPGQGYEQYF.

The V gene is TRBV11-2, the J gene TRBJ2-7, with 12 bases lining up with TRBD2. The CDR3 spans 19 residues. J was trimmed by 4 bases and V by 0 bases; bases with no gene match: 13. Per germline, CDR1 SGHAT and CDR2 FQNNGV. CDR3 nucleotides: TGTGCCAGCAGCTTAGATCACCCGGCTAGCGGGAGGGAGAGGTACGAGCAGTACTTC. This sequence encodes CASSLDHPASGRERYEQYF.

This chain's CDR3 is CAISPTGGNTEAFF. CDR3 nucleotides: TGTGCCATCAGCCCGACAGGAGGGAACACTGAAGCTTTCTTT. V gene TRBV10-3 combines with J gene TRBJ1-1; D might be TRBD1 (6 bases). V was clipped by 6 bases and J by 1 base, with 12 bases between them. The CDR3 is 14 amino acids. Per the germline V gene, CDR1 is ENHRY and CDR2 is SYGVKD.

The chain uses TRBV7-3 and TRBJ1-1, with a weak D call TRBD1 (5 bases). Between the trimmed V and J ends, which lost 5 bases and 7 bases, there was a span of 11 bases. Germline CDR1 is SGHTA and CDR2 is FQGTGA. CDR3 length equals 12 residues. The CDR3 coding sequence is TGTGCCAGCAGCCATATCGGGGGTGAAGCTTTCTTT. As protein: CASSHIGGEAFF.

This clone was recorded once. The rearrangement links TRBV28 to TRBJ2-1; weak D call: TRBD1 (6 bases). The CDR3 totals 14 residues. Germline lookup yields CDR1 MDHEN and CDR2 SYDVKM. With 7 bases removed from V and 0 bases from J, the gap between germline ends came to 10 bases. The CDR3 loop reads CASNIQGSYNEQFF. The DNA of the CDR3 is TGTGCCAGCAACATACAGGGCTCCTACAATGAGCAGTTCTTC.

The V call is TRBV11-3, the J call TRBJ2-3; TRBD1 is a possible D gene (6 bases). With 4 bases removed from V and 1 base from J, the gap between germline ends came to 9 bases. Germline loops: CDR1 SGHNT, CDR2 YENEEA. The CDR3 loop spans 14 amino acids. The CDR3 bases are TGTGCCAGCAGCTCACAGGGCCGCACAGATACGCAGTATTTT. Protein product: CASSSQGRTDTQYF.